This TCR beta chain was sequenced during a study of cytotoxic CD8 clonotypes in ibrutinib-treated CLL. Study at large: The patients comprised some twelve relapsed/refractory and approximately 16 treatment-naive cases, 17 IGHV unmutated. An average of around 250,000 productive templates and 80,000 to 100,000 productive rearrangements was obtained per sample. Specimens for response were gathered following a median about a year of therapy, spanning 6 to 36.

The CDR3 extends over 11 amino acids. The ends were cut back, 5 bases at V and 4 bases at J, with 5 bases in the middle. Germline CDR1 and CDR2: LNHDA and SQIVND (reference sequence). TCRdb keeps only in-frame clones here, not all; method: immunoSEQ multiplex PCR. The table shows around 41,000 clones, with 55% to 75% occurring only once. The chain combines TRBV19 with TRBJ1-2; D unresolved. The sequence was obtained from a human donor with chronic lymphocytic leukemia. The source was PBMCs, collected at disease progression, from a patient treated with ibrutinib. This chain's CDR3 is CASSSTYGYTF. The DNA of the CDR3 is TGTGCCAGTAGTTCCACCTATGGCTACACCTTC.